This TCR beta chain was sequenced for a study of cytomegalovirus exposure and HLA in healthy donors. This CDR3 contains 15 residues. In germline, CDR1 is SGHRS, CDR2 YFSETQ. V lost 4 bases and J lost 13; bases outside the gene matches: 15. Study findings and constraints: A previous analysis found most TCR beta V segments productive roughly 87% or roughly 30% of the time.

PCR primers comprised 60 Vbeta and 13 Jbeta primers. The protocol was immunoSEQ multiplex PCR, while the TCRdb copy is restricted to in-frame clones and leaves out a portion. The sample carries 95,000 to 150,000 clones, around 86% recorded once. Concerning this clone: What it binds is not known.

Donors consisted of healthy bone marrow donors. This sequence joins TRBV5-1 and TRBJ2-3; TRBD1 matches 10 bases. The sample comprised PBMCs. The source of this sequence is a man aged 25 to 40 in good health and CMV-seronegative. The DNA of the CDR3 is TGCGCCAGCAGCCCCACGGGACAGGGGTCGGCGGTTGAGTATTTT. Translating it yields CASSPTGQGSAVEYF.